Listed below are T cell receptor beta chains from one sample, sequenced in a study of tumor-infiltrating lymphocytes in localized non-small cell lung cancer. The table came from immunoSEQ multiplex PCR; TCRdb's copy has only in-frame clones and leaves some out. This table holds around 13,000 clones, under 70% found once. Input material: lung tumor tissue. All receptors derive from a human donor with non-small cell lung cancer. Each CDR3 is given with its conserved first and last residue. Fields, in order: J gene, D gene, V gene, clone size, CDR3 DNA, CDR3 protein. The D gene is left open where the match is weak. Clone size, where shown, is once, few, many, or a class for clones that have expanded.

J gene: TRBJ2-3; D gene: -; V gene: TRBV4-3; clone size: -; CDR3 DNA: TGCGCCAGCAGCCAAGAGGGCCCAGCGCCCACAGATACGCAGTATTTT; CDR3 protein: CASSQEGPAPTDTQYF
J gene: TRBJ2-3; D gene: -; V gene: TRBV6-5; clone size: -; CDR3 DNA: TGTGCCAGCAGTTTTTCGGGAGATACGCAGTATTTT; CDR3 protein: CASSFSGDTQYF
J gene: TRBJ2-3; D gene: -; V gene: TRBV7-8; clone size: -; CDR3 DNA: TGTGCCAGCAGCTTAGGAGCTAGCCTGAGCACAGATACGCAGTATTTT; CDR3 protein: CASSLGASLSTDTQYF
J gene: TRBJ1-2; D gene: -; V gene: TRBV6-1; clone size: -; CDR3 DNA: TGTGCCAGCAGTGTTTGGACAGATACTAACTATGGCTACACCTTC; CDR3 protein: CASSVWTDTNYGYTF
J gene: TRBJ2-7; D gene: TRBD1; V gene: TRBV5-4; clone size: -; CDR3 DNA: TGTGCCAGCAGCTCCACAGGGGAGCACGAGCAGTACTTC; CDR3 protein: CASSSTGEHEQYF
J gene: TRBJ2-5; D gene: TRBD2; V gene: TRBV19; clone size: -; CDR3 DNA: TGTGCCAGTAGTTTAGCGGGGGGGCCCCGAGAGACCCAGTACTTC; CDR3 protein: CASSLAGGPRETQYF
J gene: TRBJ1-1; D gene: -; V gene: TRBV5-1; clone size: -; CDR3 DNA: TGCGCCAGCAGCGACGACTTACCTGAAGCTTTCTTT; CDR3 protein: CASSDDLPEAFF
J gene: TRBJ1-1; D gene: -; V gene: TRBV10-2; clone size: -; CDR3 DNA: TGCGCCAGCAGCAGGACAGAGTACACTGAAGCTTTCTTT; CDR3 protein: CASSRTEYTEAFF
J gene: TRBJ1-1; D gene: -; V gene: TRBV2; clone size: -; CDR3 DNA: TGTGCCAGCAGCTTAGTTGAAGGGAGTGAAGCTTTCTTT; CDR3 protein: CASSLVEGSEAFF
J gene: TRBJ2-2; D gene: TRBD2; V gene: TRBV19; clone size: -; CDR3 DNA: TGTGCCAGTAGTACGGGACTAGCGGGGGGTCCGGTCGGGGAGCTGTTTTTT; CDR3 protein: CASSTGLAGGPVGELFF
J gene: TRBJ2-3; D gene: TRBD1; V gene: TRBV18; clone size: few; CDR3 DNA: TGTGCCAGCTCACCGTCCGTGACAGGGAGAGATACGCAGTATTTT; CDR3 protein: CASSPSVTGRDTQYF
J gene: TRBJ1-2; D gene: TRBD1; V gene: TRBV14; clone size: -; CDR3 DNA: TGTGCCAACAGCCAAAACGGTCTTGGGACAGGGGTTGGCTACACCTTC; CDR3 protein: CANSQNGLGTGVGYTF
J gene: TRBJ1-1; D gene: -; V gene: TRBV29-1; clone size: -; CDR3 DNA: TGCAGCGTTGATAGGGGCAGGGTAACAGAAGCTTTCTTT; CDR3 protein: CSVDRGRVTEAFF
J gene: TRBJ2-1; D gene: TRBD1; V gene: TRBV27; clone size: -; CDR3 DNA: TGTGCCAGCAGTTTAGGAACGGGACAGAGGAGTGAGCAGTTCTTC; CDR3 protein: CASSLGTGQRSEQFF
J gene: TRBJ1-1; D gene: -; V gene: TRBV4-2; clone size: -; CDR3 DNA: TGTGCCAGCAGCGTGGACACATTGGGCACTGAAGCTTTCTTT; CDR3 protein: CASSVDTLGTEAFF
J gene: TRBJ2-5; D gene: -; V gene: TRBV5-8; clone size: -; CDR3 DNA: TGTGCCAGCAGCTGGCGACCAGGGGAGACCCAGTACTTC; CDR3 protein: CASSWRPGETQYF
J gene: TRBJ2-7; D gene: TRBD1; V gene: TRBV4-1; clone size: -; CDR3 DNA: TGCGCCAGCAGCCAAGTCCCAGGGGGCATAGGGTACGAGCAGTACTTC; CDR3 protein: CASSQVPGGIGYEQYF
J gene: TRBJ1-2; D gene: -; V gene: TRBV30; clone size: medium-sized; CDR3 DNA: TGTGCCTGGAGTGTCATGGGAAACTATGGCTACACCTTC; CDR3 protein: CAWSVMGNYGYTF